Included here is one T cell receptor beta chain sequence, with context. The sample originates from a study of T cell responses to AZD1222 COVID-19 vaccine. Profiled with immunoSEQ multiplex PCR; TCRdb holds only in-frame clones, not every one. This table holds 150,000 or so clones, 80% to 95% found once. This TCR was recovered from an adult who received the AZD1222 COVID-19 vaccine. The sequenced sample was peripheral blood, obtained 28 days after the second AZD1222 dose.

This chain's CDR3 is CASSQTSGMAYEQYF. The CDR3 DNA follows: TGTGCCAGCAGCCAAACTAGCGGGATGGCCTACGAGCAGTACTTC. This chain links TRBV7-2 with TRBJ2-7; 10 bases match TRBD2. Trimming took 5 bases from V and 2 from J; bases not matched to a gene: 6. CDR1 is SGHTA, CDR2 FQGNSA, per germline. The CDR3 loop spans 15 amino acids.